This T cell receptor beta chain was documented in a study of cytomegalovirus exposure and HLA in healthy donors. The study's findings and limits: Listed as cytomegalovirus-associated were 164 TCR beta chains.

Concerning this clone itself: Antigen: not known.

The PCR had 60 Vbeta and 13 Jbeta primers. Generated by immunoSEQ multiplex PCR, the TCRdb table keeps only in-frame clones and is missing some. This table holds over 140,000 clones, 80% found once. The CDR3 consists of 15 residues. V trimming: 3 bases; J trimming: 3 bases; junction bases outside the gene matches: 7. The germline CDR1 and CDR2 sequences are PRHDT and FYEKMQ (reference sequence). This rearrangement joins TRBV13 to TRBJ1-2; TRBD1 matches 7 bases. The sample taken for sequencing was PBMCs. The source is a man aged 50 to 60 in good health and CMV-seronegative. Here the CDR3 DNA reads TGTGCCAGCAGCTTTCTGCAGGGGGTGGACTATGGCTACACCTTC. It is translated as CASSFLQGVDYGYTF.